This T cell receptor beta chain is from a study of blood T cells in healthy people across ages. The study, taken as a whole, reports: Unsorted PBMCs ruled out conclusive naive versus antigen-experienced comparison. With age, beta diversity per million T cells declined roughly linearly, significantly by 40 to 50. Estimates based on one million T cells were treated as lower bounds.

Each sample yielded at least 5.5 micrograms of PBMC total RNA. This clonotype was recorded many times. Antigen unknown. A second PCR of 7 to 11 cycles used a sample-barcoded 5' primer and a J-beta primer mix. TCRdb fed the 5' RACE reads into MiXCR, producing one record per CDR3 protein. This sample yields about 1,800,000 distinct CDR3 sequences, of which 25% to 30% are seen a single time; less than 9.5% belongs to the top ten. Sequenced sample: blood. The source is a young woman in good health.

CDR3 protein: CASRATKLASVPDTQYF. CDR3 sequence (DNA): TGTGCCAGCAGGGCAACCAAACTAGCGTCAGTCCCAGATACGCAGTATTTT. The chain combines TRBV12-3 or TRBV12-4 with TRBJ2-3, with 7 positions matching TRBD2. Trimming cost V 6 bases and J 4 bases; bases outside gene matches: 16. The CDR3 consists of 17 residues.